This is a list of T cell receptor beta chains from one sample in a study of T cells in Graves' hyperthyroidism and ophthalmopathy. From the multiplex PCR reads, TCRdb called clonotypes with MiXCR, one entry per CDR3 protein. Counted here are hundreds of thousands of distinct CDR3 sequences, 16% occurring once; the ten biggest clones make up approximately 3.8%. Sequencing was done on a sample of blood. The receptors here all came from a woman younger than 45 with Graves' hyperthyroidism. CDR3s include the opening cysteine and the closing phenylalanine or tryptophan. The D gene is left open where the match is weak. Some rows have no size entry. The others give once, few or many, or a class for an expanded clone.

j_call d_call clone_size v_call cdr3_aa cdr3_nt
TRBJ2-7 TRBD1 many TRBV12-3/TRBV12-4 CASSLGDRDYYEQYF TGTGCCAGCAGTTTGGGGGACAGGGATTACTACGAGCAGTACTTC
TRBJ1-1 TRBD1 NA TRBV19 CASSVRTGTNTEAFF TGTGCCAGTAGTGTGCGGACAGGGACGAACACTGAAGCTTTCTTT
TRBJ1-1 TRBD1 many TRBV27 CASNIRGRGYGAFF TGTGCCAGCAACATAAGGGGGCGGGGATATGGAGCTTTCTTT
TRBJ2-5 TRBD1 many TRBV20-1 CSAREWAGGVGTQYF TGCAGTGCTAGAGAGTGGGCAGGGGGCGTGGGGACCCAGTACTTC
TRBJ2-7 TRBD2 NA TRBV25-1 CASSDYLGTSDGYEQYF TGTGCCAGCAGTGATTACTTAGGAACTAGCGACGGATACGAGCAGTACTTC
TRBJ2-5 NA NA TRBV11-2 CASSLHRTVQETQYF TGTGCCAGCAGCTTACATAGGACGGTGCAAGAGACCCAGTACTTC
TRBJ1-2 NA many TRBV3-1 CASSQGTGYGYTF TGTGCCAGCAGCCAAGGAACGGGCTATGGCTACACCTTC
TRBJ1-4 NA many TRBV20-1 CSPLVGEKLFF TGCAGTCCTTTAGTAGGGGAAAAACTGTTTTTT
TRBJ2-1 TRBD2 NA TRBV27 CASSLRLAGGREQFF TGTGCCAGCAGTCTGAGACTAGCGGGAGGCCGTGAGCAGTTCTTC
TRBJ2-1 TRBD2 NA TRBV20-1 CSAEREGLYEQFF TGCAGTGCGGAGCGGGAGGGCCTCTATGAGCAGTTCTTC
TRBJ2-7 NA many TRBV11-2 CASSLSYPGGEQYF TGTGCCAGCAGCTTATCCTACCCCGGCGGCGAGCAGTACTTC
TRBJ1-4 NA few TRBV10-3 CAISDPVTTNEKLFF TGTGCCATCAGTGACCCGGTTACAACTAATGAAAAACTGTTTTTT
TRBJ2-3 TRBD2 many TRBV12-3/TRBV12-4 CASSPKAGEYTDTQYF TGTGCCAGCAGTCCTAAAGCGGGAGAATACACAGATACGCAGTATTTT
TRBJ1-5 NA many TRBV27 CASSLSSAGSNQPQHF TGTGCCAGCAGTTTATCGTCGGCAGGGAGCAATCAGCCCCAGCATTTT
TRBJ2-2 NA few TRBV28 CASNPRGGDTGELFF TGTGCCAGCAACCCTCGGGGCGGGGACACCGGGGAGCTGTTTTTT
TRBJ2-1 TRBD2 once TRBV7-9 CASSPKAGVYNEQFF TGTGCCAGCAGTCCCAAAGCGGGAGTTTACAATGAGCAGTTCTTC
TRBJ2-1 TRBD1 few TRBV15 CATSRNRGNEQFF TGTGCCACCAGCAGAAACAGGGGCAATGAGCAGTTCTTC
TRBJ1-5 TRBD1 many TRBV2 CASSETQGGQPQHF TGTGCCAGCAGTGAAACCCAGGGGGGTCAGCCCCAGCATTTT
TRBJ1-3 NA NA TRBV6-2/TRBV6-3 CASNSGATTGNTIYF TGTGCCAGCAATTCAGGCGCAACCACTGGAAACACCATATATTTT
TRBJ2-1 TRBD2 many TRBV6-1 CASSDKRESSYNEQFF TGTGCCAGCAGTGACAAGCGGGAGAGCTCCTACAATGAGCAGTTCTTC
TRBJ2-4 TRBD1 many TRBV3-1 CASREGQGGKNIQYF TGTGCCAGCCGGGAAGGACAGGGGGGTAAAAACATTCAGTACTTC
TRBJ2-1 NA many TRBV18 CASSARDLGEQFF TGTGCCAGCTCAGCCCGGGACTTAGGAGAGCAGTTCTTC
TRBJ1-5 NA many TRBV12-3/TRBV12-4 CASSLEALSNQPQHF TGTGCCAGCAGTTTGGAGGCCCTTAGCAATCAGCCCCAGCATTTT
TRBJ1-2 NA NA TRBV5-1 CASSLQGGNYGYTF TGCGCCAGCAGCTTACAGGGTGGTAACTATGGCTACACCTTC
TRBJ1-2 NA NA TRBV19 CASSISTDGYTF TGTGCCAGTAGTATTTCGACAGATGGCTACACCTTC
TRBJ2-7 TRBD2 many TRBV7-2 CASSRRIAGEEPYEQYF TGTGCCAGCAGCAGGAGGATAGCGGGAGAAGAACCCTACGAGCAGTACTTC
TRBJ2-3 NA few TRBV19 CASSTRTSLRTDTQYF TGTGCCAGTAGTACCCGGACGAGCCTCCGCACAGATACGCAGTATTTT
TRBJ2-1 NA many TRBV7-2 CASSSGTLTYNEQFF TGTGCCAGCAGCTCGGGGACCCTCACCTACAATGAGCAGTTCTTC
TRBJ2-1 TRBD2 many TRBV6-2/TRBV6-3 CASSQSGRYNEQFF TGTGCCAGCAGTCAGAGCGGGAGATACAATGAGCAGTTCTTC